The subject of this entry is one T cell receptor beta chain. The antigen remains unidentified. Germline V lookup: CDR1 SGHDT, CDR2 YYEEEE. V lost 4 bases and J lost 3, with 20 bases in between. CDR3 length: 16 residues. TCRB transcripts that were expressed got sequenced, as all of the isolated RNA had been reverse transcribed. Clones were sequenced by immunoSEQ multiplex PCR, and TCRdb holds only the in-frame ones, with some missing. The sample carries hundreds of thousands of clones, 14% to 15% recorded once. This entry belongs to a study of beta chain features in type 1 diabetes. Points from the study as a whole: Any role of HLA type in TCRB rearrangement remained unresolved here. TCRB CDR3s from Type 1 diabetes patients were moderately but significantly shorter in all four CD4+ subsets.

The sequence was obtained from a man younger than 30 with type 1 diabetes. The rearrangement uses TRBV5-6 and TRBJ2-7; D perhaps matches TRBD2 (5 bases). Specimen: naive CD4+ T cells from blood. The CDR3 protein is CASSVVNLGRDYEQYF. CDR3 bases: TGTGCCAGCAGCGTCGTTAACCTGGGCCGGGACTACGAGCAGTACTTC.